These 2 T cell receptor beta chains were sequenced from one sample in a study of blood T cell repertoires in COVID-19. Only in-frame clones appear in the TCRdb table, and some are missing; sequencing was by immunoSEQ multiplex PCR. The sample gives some 100,000 clones, approximately 86% of which show up once; roughly 6% is in the top ten. Source material: peripheral blood. The receptors originated from a woman aged 55-75 years with acute or convalescent COVID-19.

In the case of this clone: The sample has other DNA sequences that encode this CDR3 too. The chain employs TRBV2 and TRBJ2-2, with TRBD2 matching 10 bases. V lost 4 bases to trimming and J lost 4 bases; unmatched junction nucleotides: 0. From germline, CDR1 is SNHLY and CDR2 FYNNEI. The CDR3 runs 14 residues. The CDR3 DNA sequence: TGTGCCAGCAGTGGACTAGCGGGCACCGGGGAGCTGTTTTTT. It yields the protein CASSGLAGTGELFF. The full variable domain, rest sourced from reference TRBV2 and TRBJ2-2, is EPEVTQTPSHQVTQMGQEVILRCVPISNHLYFYWYRQILGQKVEFLVSFYNNEISEKSEIFDDQFSVERPDGSNFTLKIRSTKLEDSAMYFCASSGLAGTGELFFGEGSRLTVL.

The chain uses TRBV19 and TRBJ1-5; D may be TRBD1 (6 bases). The CDR3 covers 16 residues. The germline V gene has CDR1 LNHDA and CDR2 SQIVND (reference sequence). Trimming stripped 7 bases from V and 0 bases from J, with 16 bases between. In DNA form, the CDR3 reads TGTGCCAGTACCACCGGGACAATTTATAGCAATCAGCCCCAGCATTTT. It encodes CASTTGTIYSNQPQHF. The entire variable domain, with the rest obtained from reference TRBV19 and TRBJ1-5, is as follows: DGGITQSPKYLFRKEGQNVTLSCEQNLNHDAMYWYRQDPGQGLRLIYYSQIVNDFQKGDIAEGYSVSREKKESFPLTVTSAQKNPTAFYLCASTTGTIYSNQPQHFGDGTRLSIL.